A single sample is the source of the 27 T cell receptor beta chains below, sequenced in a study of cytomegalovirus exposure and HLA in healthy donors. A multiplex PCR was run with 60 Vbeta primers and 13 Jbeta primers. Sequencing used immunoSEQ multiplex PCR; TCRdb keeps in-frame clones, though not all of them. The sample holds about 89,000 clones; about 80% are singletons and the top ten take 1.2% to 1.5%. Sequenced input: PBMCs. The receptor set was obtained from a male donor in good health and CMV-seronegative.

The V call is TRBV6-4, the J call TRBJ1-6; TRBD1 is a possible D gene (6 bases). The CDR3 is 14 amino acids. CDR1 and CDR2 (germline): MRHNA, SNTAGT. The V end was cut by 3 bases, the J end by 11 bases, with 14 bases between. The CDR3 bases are TGTGCCAGCAGTGAAGAGAGGACAGTGCCACCCCTCCACTTT. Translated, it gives CASSEERTVPPLHF.

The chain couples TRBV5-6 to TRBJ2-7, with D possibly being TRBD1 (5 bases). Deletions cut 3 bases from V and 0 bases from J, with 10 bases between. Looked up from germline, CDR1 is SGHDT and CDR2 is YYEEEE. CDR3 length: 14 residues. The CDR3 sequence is CASSSRGASYEQYF. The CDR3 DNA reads TGTGCCAGCAGCTCACGTGGGGCCTCCTACGAGCAGTACTTC.

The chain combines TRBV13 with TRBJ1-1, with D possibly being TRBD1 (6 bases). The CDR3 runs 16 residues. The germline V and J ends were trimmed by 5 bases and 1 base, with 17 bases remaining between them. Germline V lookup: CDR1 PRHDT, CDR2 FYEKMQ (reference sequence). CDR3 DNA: TGTGCCAGCAGCCACACTACAGGGCTCGGGAACACTGAAGCTTTCTTT. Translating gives CASSHTTGLGNTEAFF. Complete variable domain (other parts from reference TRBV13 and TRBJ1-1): AAGVIQSPRHLIKEKRETATLKCYPIPRHDTVYWYQQGPGQDPQFLISFYEKMQSDKGSIPDRFSAQQFSDYHSELNMSSLELGDSALYFCASSHTTGLGNTEAFFGQGTRLTVV.

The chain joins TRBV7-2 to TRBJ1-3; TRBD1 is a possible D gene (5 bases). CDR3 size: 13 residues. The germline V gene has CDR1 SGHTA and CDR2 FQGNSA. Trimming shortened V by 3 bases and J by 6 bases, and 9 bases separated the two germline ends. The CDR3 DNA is TGTGCCAGCAGCTTCACAGGTGAAAACACCATATATTTT. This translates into CASSFTGENTIYF.

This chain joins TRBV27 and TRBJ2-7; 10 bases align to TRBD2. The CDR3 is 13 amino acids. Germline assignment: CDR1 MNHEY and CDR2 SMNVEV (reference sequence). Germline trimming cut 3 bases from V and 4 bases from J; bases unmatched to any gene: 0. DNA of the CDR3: TGTGCCAGCAGTTTGACTAGCGGGTACGAGCAGTACTTC. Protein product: CASSLTSGYEQYF.

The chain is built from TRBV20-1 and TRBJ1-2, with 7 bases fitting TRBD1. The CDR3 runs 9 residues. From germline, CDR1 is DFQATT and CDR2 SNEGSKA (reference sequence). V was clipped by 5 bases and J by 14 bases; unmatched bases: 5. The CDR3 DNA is TGCAGTGCTCAGGGGGTTTTAACCTTC. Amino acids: CSAQGVLTF.

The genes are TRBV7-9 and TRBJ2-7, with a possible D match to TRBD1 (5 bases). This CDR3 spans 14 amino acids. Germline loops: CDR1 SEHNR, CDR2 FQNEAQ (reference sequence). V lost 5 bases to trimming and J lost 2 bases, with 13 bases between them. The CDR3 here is CASSQVPDTYEQYF. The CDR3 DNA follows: TGTGCCAGCAGCCAAGTGCCGGACACCTACGAGCAGTACTTC.

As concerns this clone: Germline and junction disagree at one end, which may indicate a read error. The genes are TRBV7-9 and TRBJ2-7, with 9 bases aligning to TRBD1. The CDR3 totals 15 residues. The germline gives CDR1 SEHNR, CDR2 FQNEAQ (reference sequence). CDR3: CSSSSPGQGTYEQYF. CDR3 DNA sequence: TGTTCCAGCAGCTCACCGGGACAGGGAACCTACGAGCAGTACTTC. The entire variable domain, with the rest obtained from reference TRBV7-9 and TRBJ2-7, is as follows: DTGVSQNPRHKITKRGQNVTFRCDPISEHNRLYWYRQTLGQGPEFLTYFQNEAQLEKSRLLSDRFSAERPKGSFSTLEIQRTEQGDSAMYLCSSSSPGQGTYEQYFGPGTRLTVT.

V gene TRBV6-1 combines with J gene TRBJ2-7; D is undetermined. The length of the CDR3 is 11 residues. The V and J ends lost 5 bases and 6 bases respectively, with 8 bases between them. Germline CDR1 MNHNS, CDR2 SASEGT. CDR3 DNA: TGTGCCAGCAGTCCTAGATCCGAGCAGTACTTC. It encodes CASSPRSEQYF.

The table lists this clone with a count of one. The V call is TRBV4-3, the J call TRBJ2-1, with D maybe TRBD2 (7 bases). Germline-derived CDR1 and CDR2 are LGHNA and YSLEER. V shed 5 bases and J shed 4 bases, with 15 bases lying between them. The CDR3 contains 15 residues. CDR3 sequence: CASSKTGGPYNEQFF. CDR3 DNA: TGCGCCAGCAGCAAAACGGGGGGCCCATACAATGAGCAGTTCTTC.

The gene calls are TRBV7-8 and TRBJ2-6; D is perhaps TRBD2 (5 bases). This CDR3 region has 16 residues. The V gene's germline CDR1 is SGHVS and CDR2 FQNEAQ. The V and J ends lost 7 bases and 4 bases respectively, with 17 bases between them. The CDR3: CASNERNSGGANVLTF. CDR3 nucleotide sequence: TGTGCCAGCAATGAACGAAACTCGGGAGGGGCCAACGTCCTGACTTTC. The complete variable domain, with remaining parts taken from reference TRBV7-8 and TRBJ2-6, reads GAGVSQSPRYKVAKRGQDVALRCDPISGHVSLFWYQQALGQGPEFLTYFQNEAQLDKSGLPSDRFFAERPEGSVSTLKIQRTQQEDSAVYLCASNERNSGGANVLTFGAGSRLTVL.

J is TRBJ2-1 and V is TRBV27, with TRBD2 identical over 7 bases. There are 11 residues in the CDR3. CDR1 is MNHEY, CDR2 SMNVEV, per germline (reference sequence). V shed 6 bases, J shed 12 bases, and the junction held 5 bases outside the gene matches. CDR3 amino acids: CASSPGGMQFF. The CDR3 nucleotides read TGTGCCAGCAGCCCGGGAGGTATGCAGTTCTTC.

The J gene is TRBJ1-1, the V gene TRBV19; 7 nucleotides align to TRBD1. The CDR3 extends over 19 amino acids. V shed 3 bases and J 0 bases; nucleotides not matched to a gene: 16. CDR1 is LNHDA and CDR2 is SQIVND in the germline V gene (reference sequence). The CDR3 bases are TGTGCCAGTAGTATGGGCCCTACGGGACAGCGCTTCATGAACACTGAAGCTTTCTTT. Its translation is CASSMGPTGQRFMNTEAFF.

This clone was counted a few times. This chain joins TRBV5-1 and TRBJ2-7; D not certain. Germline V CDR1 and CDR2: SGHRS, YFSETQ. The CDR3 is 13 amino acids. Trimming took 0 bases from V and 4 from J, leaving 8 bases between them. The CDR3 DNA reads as TGCGCCAGCAGCTTGGAATGGGCTTACGAGCAGTACTTC. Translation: CASSLEWAYEQYF.

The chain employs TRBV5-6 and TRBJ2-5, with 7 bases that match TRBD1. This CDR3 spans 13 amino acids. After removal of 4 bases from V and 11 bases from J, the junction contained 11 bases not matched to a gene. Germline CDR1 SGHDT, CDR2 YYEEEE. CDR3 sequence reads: CASSLTGLGEQYF. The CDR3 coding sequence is TGTGCCAGCAGCCTGACAGGGCTGGGGGAGCAGTACTTC.

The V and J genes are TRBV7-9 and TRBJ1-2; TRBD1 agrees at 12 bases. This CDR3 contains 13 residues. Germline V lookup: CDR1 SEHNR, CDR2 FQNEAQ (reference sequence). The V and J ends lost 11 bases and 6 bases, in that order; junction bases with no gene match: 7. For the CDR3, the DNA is TGTGCCGGCGGGACAGGGGGCTCTAATGGCTACACCTTC. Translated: CAGGTGGSNGYTF. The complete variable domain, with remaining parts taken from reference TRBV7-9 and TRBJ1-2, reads DTGVSQNPRHKITKRGQNVTFRCDPISEHNRLYWYRQTLGQGPEFLTYFQNEAQLEKSRLLSDRFSAERPKGSFSTLEIQRTEQGDSAMYLCAGGTGGSNGYTFGSGTRLTVV.

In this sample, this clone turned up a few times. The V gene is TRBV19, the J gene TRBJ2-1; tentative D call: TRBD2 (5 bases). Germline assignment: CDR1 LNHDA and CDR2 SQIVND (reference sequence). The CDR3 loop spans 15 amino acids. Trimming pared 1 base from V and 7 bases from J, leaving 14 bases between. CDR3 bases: TGTGCCAGTAGTATAGTAACGGGGAATGGGAATGAGCAGTTCTTC. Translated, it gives CASSIVTGNGNEQFF. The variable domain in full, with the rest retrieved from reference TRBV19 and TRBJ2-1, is DGGITQSPKYLFRKEGQNVTLSCEQNLNHDAMYWYRQDPGQGLRLIYYSQIVNDFQKGDIAEGYSVSREKKESFPLTVTSAQKNPTAFYLCASSIVTGNGNEQFFGPGTRLTVL.

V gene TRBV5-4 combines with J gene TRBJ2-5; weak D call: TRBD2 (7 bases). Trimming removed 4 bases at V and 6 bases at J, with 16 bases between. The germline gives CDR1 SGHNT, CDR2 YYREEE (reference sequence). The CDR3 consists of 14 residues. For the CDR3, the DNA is TGTGCCAGCAGCGCCGGGGGGCGGGAAAAGACCCAGTACTTC. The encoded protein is CASSAGGREKTQYF.

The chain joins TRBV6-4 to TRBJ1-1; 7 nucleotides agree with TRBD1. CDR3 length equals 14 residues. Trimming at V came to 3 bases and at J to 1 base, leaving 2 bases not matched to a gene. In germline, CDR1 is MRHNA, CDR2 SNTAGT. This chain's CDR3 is CASSEDRTNTEAFF. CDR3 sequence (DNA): TGTGCCAGCAGTGAGGACAGGACGAACACTGAAGCTTTCTTT.

In DNA form, the CDR3 reads TGCGCCAGCAGCCAAGTATACGTTCGGACTAGCGGATCCTACGAGCAGTACTTC. This translates into CASSQVYVRTSGSYEQYF. V and J are TRBV4-3 and TRBJ2-7; 10 nucleotides line up with TRBD2. Trimming cost V 1 base and J 1 base; bases outside gene matches: 10. This CDR3 contains 18 residues. Germline values: CDR1 LGHNA, CDR2 YSLEER.

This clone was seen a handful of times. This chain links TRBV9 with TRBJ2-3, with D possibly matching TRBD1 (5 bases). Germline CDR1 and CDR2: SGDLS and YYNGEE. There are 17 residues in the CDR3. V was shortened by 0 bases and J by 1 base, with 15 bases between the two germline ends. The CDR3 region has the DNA TGTGCCAGCAGCGTAGCTCCGCAGGGATTTGGCACAGATACGCAGTATTTT. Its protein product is CASSVAPQGFGTDTQYF.

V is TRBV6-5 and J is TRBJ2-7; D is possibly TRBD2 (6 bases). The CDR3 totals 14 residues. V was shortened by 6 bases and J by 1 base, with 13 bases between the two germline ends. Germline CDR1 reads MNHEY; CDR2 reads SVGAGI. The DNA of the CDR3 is TGTGCCAGCAGCCCAAGCCGGGGGTCCTACGAGCAGTACTTC. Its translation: CASSPSRGSYEQYF.

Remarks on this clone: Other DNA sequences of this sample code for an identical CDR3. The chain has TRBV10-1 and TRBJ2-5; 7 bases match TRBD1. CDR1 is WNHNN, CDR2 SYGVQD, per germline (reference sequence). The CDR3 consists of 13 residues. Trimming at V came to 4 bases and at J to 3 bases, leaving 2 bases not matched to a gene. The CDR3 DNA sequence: TGCGCCAGCAGTGCTACAGGGGAAGAGACCCAGTACTTC. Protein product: CASSATGEETQYF.

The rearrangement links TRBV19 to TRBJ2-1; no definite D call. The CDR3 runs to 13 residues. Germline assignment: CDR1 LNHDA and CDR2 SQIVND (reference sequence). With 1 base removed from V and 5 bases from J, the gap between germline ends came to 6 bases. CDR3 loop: CASSIVRDNEQFF. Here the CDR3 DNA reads TGTGCCAGTAGTATAGTCCGCGACAATGAGCAGTTCTTC.

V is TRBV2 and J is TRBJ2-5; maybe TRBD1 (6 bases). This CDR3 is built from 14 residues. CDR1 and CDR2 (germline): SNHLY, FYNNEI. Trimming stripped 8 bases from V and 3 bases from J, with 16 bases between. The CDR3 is CASPLTGNKETQYF. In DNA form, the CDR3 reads TGTGCCAGCCCTCTAACAGGGAATAAAGAGACCCAGTACTTC.

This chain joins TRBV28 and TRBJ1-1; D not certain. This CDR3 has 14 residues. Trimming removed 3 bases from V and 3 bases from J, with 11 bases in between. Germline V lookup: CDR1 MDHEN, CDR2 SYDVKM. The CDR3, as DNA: TGTGCCAGCAGTTTCAGGCAGGCTTACACTGAAGCTTTCTTT. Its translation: CASSFRQAYTEAFF. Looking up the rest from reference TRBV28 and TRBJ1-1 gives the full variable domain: DVKVTQSSRYLVKRTGEKVFLECVQDMDHENMFWYRQDPGLGLRLIYFSYDVKMKEKGDIPEGYSVSREKKERFSLILESASTNQTSMYLCASSFRQAYTEAFFGQGTRLTVV.

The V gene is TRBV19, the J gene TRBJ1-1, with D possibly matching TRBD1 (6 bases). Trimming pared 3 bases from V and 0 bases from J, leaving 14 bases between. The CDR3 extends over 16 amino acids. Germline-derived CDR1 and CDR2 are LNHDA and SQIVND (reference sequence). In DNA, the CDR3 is TGTGCCAGTAGTATGCAGGGAAGGGGGATGAACACTGAAGCTTTCTTT. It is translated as CASSMQGRGMNTEAFF.